Listed here are 14 T cell receptor beta chains from one sample, sequenced in a study of blood T cell repertoires in COVID-19. Profiling relied on immunoSEQ multiplex PCR, and the TCRdb table lists in-frame clones only, not all of them. The sample holds approximately 60,000 clones, around 86% seen once. Sequences were obtained from peripheral blood. The receptors originated from a man in his fifties with active COVID-19.

The chain recombines TRBV7-9 with TRBJ1-4, with 8 positions matching TRBD1. Losses at the gene ends were 5 bases for V and 6 bases for J; bases not matched to a gene: 8. Germline V gives CDR1 SEHNR, CDR2 FQNEAQ (reference sequence). CDR3 length equals 15 residues. The CDR3 is CASSPATGEDEKLFF. The CDR3 DNA sequence: TGTGCCAGCAGCCCCGCGACAGGGGAAGATGAAAAACTGTTTTTT.

V and J are TRBV30 and TRBJ1-2; D unresolved. Trimming shortened V by 0 bases and J by 5 bases, and 10 bases separated the two germline ends. Per germline, CDR1 GTSNPN and CDR2 SVGIG (reference sequence). The CDR3 totals 13 residues. Here the CDR3 reads CAWSVKGGYGYTF. The CDR3 nucleotides read TGTGCCTGGAGTGTAAAAGGCGGGTATGGCTACACCTTC.

J is TRBJ2-5 and V is TRBV2; TRBD2 matches 9 bases. Trimming at V came to 4 bases and at J to 4 bases, leaving 7 bases not matched to a gene. Germline V gene sequence: CDR1 SNHLY, CDR2 FYNNEI. The CDR3 length is 15 residues. CDR3 region: CASSARAGGPETQYF. Here the CDR3 DNA reads TGTGCCAGCAGTGCTCGGGCGGGGGGGCCAGAGACCCAGTACTTC. The full variable domain, with the rest looked up from reference TRBV2 and TRBJ2-5, is EPEVTQTPSHQVTQMGQEVILRCVPISNHLYFYWYRQILGQKVEFLVSFYNNEISEKSEIFDDQFSVERPDGSNFTLKIRSTKLEDSAMYFCASSARAGGPETQYFGPGTRLLVL.

The V and J genes are TRBV12-5 and TRBJ1-4, with TRBD1 identical over 8 bases. From germline, CDR1 is LGHNT and CDR2 FRNRAP. Unmatched junction bases numbered 18, after V lost 0 bases and J lost 12 bases. CDR3 length: 18 amino acids. DNA for the CDR3: TGTGCTAGTGGTTTGGTAGCCGAAAGGCAGGGGGCGTCGGGTCAACTGTTTTTT. Translation: CASGLVAERQGASGQLFF.

The genes are TRBV21-1 and TRBJ1-1. TRBV21-1 is noted as a pseudogene. The CDR3 runs to 13 residues. CDR3 residues: CALSGVMNTEAFF. The CDR3 nucleotides are TGTGCCTTAAGCGGCGTCATGAACACTGAAGCTTTCTTT.

This rearrangement joins TRBV5-1 to TRBJ1-5, with 11 bases identical to TRBD1. Per germline, CDR1 SGHRS and CDR2 YFSETQ. V lost 4 bases, J lost 6 bases, and 6 bases stayed unmatched. The CDR3 is 15 residues long. This CDR3 is CASSTGQGAFQPQHF. CDR3 nucleotide sequence: TGCGCCAGCAGCACCGGACAGGGGGCATTTCAGCCCCAGCATTTT.

The genes are TRBV2 and TRBJ2-4; perhaps TRBD2 as D (6 bases). The CDR3 covers 15 residues. Germline V gene data show CDR1 as SNHLY and CDR2 as FYNNEI. Deletions cut 3 bases from V and 0 bases from J, with 9 bases between. The CDR3 protein is CASSEGLIAKNIQYF. The CDR3 DNA sequence: TGTGCCAGCAGTGAGGGACTCATAGCCAAAAACATTCAGTACTTC.

This chain links TRBV9 with TRBJ2-2; the D is unclear. The germline V gene encodes CDR1 SGDLS and CDR2 YYNGEE. V lost 2 bases and J 0 bases, leaving 8 bases between the germline ends. The CDR3 covers 15 residues. CDR3 protein: CASSVSGANTGELFF. In DNA form, the CDR3 reads TGTGCCAGCAGCGTTAGTGGAGCGAACACCGGGGAGCTGTTTTTT.

This clone was detected only once. The V gene is TRBV9, the J gene TRBJ2-1, with 9 bases lining up with TRBD2. This CDR3 has 14 residues. The germline gives CDR1 SGDLS, CDR2 YYNGEE. V was clipped by 7 bases and J by 7 bases; unmatched bases: 9. The CDR3 DNA reads TGTGCCAGCGGACCGGGACTAGCCCCAAATGAGCAGTTCTTC. It encodes CASGPGLAPNEQFF.

This chain links TRBV24-1 with TRBJ2-3; D is possibly TRBD1 (5 bases). With 2 bases removed from V and 0 bases from J, the gap between germline ends came to 20 bases. The CDR3 is 19 amino acids. Germline lookup yields CDR1 KGHDR and CDR2 SFDVKD. Here the CDR3 DNA reads TGTGCCACCAGTGATTCTGGTCGAAGGGGAAGACCTAGCACAGATACGCAGTATTTT. Translating it yields CATSDSGRRGRPSTDTQYF.

V gene TRBV18 combines with J gene TRBJ2-5, with TRBD1 as a possible D gene (5 bases). Germline assignment: CDR1 KGHSH and CDR2 LQKENI. V gave up 6 bases and J gave up 4 bases, with 9 bases separating them. The CDR3 totals 12 residues. The CDR3 spells CASSPQGETQYF. The DNA for the CDR3 is TGTGCCAGCTCCCCCCAGGGAGAGACCCAGTACTTC.

This chain joins TRBV9 and TRBJ2-3; the D gene is possibly TRBD2 (5 bases). V gave up 4 bases and J gave up 2 bases, with 14 bases separating them. The CDR3 is 15 residues long. CDR1 is SGDLS, CDR2 YYNGEE, per germline. Here the CDR3 reads CASSPAGGATDTQYF. For the CDR3, the DNA is TGTGCCAGCAGCCCTGCGGGCGGTGCCACAGATACGCAGTATTTT.

The chain combines TRBV28 with TRBJ1-1; maybe TRBD1 (5 bases). The germline V gene has CDR1 MDHEN and CDR2 SYDVKM. Between the trimmed V and J ends, which lost 2 bases and 4 bases, there was a span of 11 bases. CDR3 length: 14 residues. CDR3 amino acids: CASSLQGRATEAFF. The CDR3 DNA reads TGTGCCAGCAGTTTACAGGGAAGGGCCACTGAAGCTTTCTTT.

CDR3 sequence (DNA): TGTGCCAGCAGCCAACAGGGTACCTATGGCTACACCTTC. Amino acid sequence: CASSQQGTYGYTF. The gene calls are TRBV9 and TRBJ1-2; possibly TRBD1 for D (6 bases). CDR1 is SGDLS and CDR2 is YYNGEE in the germline V gene. The V end was cut by 4 bases, the J end by 4 bases, with 11 bases between. The CDR3 length is 13 residues.